What follows describes a single TCR beta chain. This record belongs to a study of blood T cell repertoires in COVID-19. TCRdb's table, derived via immunoSEQ multiplex PCR, lists solely in-frame clones and lacks some. The table has 150,000 or so clones, around 92% seen once. V shed 3 bases and J shed 1 base, with 10 bases lying between them. Per the germline V gene, CDR1 is SGHTS and CDR2 is YDEGEE. This CDR3 contains 14 residues. Sequencing was performed on peripheral blood. J is TRBJ1-1 and V is TRBV5-8; a weak D match, TRBD1 (6 bases). This sequence was found in a man in his thirties or forties with COVID-19, enrolled during active disease. CDR3 nucleotides: TGTGCCAGCAGCTCCCACAGGGCGAACACTGAAGCTTTCTTT. Encoded protein: CASSSHRANTEAFF.